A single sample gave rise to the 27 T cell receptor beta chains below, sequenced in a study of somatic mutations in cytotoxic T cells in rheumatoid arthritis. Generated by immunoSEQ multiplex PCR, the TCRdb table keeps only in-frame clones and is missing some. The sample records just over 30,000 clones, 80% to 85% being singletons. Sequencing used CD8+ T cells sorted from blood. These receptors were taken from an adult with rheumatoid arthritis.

The CDR3 DNA reads TGTGCCAGCAGCTTCGGGGGCGGGAACAATGAGCAGTTCTTC. Translation: CASSFGGGNNEQFF. This sequence joins TRBV7-9 and TRBJ2-1; D may match TRBD1 or TRBD2 (6 bases each). Trimming stripped 3 bases from V and 5 bases from J, with 11 bases between. The germline V gene has CDR1 SEHNR and CDR2 FQNEAQ (reference sequence). This CDR3 region has 14 residues. The variable domain in full, completed from reference TRBV7-9 and TRBJ2-1, reads DTGVSQNPRHKITKRGQNVTFRCDPISEHNRLYWYRQTLGQGPEFLTYFQNEAQLEKSRLLSDRFSAERPKGSFSTLEIQRTEQGDSAMYLCASSFGGGNNEQFFGPGTRLTVL.

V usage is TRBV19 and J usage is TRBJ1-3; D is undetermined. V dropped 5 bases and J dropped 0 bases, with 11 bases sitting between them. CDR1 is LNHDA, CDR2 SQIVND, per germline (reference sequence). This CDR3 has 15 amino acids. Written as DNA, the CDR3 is TGTGCCAGTAGTTTAACAGTGCACTCTGGAAACACCATATATTTT. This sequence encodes CASSLTVHSGNTIYF.

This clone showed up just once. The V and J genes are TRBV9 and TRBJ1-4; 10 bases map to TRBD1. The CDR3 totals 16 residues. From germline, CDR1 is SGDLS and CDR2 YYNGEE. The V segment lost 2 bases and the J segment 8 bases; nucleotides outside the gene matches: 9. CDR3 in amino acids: CASSVGQGISGEKLFF. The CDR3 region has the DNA TGTGCCAGCAGCGTGGGACAGGGGATAAGTGGCGAAAAACTGTTTTTT.

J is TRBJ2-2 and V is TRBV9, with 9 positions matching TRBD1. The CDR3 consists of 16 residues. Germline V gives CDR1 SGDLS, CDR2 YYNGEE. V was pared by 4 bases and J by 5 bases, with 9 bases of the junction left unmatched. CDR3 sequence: CASSPVDRGGTGELFF. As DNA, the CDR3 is TGTGCCAGCAGCCCCGTGGACAGGGGAGGGACCGGGGAGCTGTTTTTT.

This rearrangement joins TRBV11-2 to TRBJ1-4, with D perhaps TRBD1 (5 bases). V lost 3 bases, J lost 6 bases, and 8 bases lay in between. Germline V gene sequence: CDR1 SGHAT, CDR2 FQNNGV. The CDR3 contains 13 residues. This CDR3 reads CASSFRADEKLFF. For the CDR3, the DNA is TGTGCCAGCAGCTTCAGGGCGGATGAAAAACTGTTTTTT.

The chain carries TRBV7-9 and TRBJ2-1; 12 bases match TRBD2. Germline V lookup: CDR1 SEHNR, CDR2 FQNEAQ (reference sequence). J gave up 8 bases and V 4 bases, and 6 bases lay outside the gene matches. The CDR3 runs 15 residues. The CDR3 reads CASSSGTSGRHEQFF. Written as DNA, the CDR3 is TGTGCCAGCAGCTCCGGGACTAGCGGGCGTCATGAGCAGTTCTTC.

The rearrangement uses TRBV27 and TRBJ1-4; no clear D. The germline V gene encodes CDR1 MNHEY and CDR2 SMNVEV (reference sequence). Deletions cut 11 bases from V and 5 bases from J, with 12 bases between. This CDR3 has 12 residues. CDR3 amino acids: CASGTGNEKLFF. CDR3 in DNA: TGTGCCTCTGGTACTGGGAATGAAAAACTGTTTTTT.

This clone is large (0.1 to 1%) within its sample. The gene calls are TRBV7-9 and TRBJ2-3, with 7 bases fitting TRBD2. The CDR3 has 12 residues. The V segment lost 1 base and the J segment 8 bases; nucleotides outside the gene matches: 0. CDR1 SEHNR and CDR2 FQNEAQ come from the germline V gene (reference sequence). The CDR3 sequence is CASSLERGTQYF. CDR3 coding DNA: TGTGCCAGCAGCTTAGAGCGGGGTACGCAGTATTTT.

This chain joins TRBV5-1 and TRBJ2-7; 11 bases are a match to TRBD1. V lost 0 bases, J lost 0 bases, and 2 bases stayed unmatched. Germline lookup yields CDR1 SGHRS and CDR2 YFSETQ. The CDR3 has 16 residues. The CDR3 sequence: CASSLGTGGHSYEQYF. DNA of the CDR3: TGCGCCAGCAGCTTGGGGACAGGGGGCCACTCCTACGAGCAGTACTTC.

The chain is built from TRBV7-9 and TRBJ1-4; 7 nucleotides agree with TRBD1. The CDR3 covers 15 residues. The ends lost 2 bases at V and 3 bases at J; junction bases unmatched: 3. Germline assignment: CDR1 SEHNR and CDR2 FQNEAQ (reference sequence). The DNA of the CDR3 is TGTGCCAGCAGCTTAACAGGGGCGGCTAATGAAAAACTGTTTTTT. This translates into CASSLTGAANEKLFF.

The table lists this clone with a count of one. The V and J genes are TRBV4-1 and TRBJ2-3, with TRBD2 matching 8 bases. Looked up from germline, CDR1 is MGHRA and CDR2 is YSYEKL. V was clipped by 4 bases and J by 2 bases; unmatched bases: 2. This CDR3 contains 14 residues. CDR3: CASSPGGDTDTQYF. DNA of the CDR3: TGCGCCAGCAGCCCGGGAGGGGACACAGATACGCAGTATTTT.

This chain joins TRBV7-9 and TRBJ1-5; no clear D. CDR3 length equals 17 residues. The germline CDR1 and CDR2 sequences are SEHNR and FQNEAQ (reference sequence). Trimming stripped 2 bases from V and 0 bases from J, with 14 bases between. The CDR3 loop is CASSLFPGEYSNQPQHF. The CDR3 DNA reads TGTGCCAGCAGCTTATTCCCCGGAGAATATAGCAATCAGCCCCAGCATTTT.

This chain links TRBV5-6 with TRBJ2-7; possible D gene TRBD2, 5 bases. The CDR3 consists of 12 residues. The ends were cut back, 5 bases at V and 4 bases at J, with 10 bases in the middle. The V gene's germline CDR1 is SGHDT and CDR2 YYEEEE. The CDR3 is CASRSGLYEQYF. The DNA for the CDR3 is TGTGCCAGCAGGTCTGGACTGTACGAGCAGTACTTC.

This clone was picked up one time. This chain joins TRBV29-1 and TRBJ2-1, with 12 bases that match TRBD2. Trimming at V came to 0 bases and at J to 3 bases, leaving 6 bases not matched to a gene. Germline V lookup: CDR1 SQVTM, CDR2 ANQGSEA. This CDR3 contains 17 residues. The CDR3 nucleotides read TGCAGCGTTGAAGATTTGGCTAGCGGGAGGGGCTACAATGAGCAGTTCTTC. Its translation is CSVEDLASGRGYNEQFF.

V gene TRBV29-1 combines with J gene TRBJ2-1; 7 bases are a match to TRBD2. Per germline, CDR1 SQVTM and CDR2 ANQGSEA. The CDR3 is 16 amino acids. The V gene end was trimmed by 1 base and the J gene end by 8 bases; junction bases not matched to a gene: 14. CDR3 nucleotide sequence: TGCAGCGTTGAAGGAAAGGAGACTAGCAACGACGATGAGCAGTTCTTC. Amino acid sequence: CSVEGKETSNDDEQFF.

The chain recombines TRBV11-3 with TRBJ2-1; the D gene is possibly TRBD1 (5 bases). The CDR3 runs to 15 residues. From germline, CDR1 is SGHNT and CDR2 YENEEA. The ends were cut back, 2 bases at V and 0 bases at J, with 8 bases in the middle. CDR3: CASSLRGGSYNEQFF. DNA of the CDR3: TGTGCCAGCAGCTTAAGGGGCGGCTCCTACAATGAGCAGTTCTTC.

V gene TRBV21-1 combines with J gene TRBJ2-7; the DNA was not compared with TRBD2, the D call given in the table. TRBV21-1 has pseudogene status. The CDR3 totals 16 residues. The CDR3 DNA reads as TGTGCCAGCAGCAAAAGGGTGGTAGCGTCGACCTACGAGCAGTACTTC. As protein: CASSKRVVASTYEQYF.

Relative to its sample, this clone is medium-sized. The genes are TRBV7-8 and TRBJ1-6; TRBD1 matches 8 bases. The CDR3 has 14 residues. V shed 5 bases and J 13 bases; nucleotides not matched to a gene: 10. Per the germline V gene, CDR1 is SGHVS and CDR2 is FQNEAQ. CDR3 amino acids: CASSAGNRGTPLHF. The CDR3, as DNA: TGTGCCAGCAGCGCCGGAAACAGGGGGACGCCCCTCCACTTT.

The CDR3 protein is CASSFTSESLNEKLFF. The CDR3 region has the DNA TGTGCCAGCAGCTTTACGTCCGAATCGTTGAATGAAAAACTGTTTTTT. The rearrangement uses TRBV7-9 and TRBJ1-4; D is undetermined. The ends were cut back, 3 bases at V and 5 bases at J, with 16 bases in the middle. In germline, CDR1 is SEHNR, CDR2 FQNEAQ (reference sequence). CDR3 length: 16 residues.

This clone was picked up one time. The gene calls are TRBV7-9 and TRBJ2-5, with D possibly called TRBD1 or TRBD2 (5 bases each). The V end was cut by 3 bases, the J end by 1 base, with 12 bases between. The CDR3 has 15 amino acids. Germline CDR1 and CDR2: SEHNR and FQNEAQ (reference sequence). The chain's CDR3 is CASSFSGRPQETQYF. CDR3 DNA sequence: TGTGCCAGCAGCTTCTCGGGACGGCCCCAAGAGACCCAGTACTTC.

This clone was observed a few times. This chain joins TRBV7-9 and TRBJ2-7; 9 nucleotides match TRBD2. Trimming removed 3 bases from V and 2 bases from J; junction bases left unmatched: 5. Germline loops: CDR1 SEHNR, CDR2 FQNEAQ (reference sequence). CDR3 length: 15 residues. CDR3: CASSFVAGGTYEQYF. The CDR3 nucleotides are TGTGCCAGCAGCTTTGTTGCGGGAGGGACCTACGAGCAGTACTTC.

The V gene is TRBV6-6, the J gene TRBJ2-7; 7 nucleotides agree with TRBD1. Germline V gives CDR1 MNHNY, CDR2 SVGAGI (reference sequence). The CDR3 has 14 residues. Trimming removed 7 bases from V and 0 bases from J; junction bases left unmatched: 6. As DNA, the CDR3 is TGTGCCAGCAATATTGGACAGGCCTCCTACGAGCAGTACTTC. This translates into CASNIGQASYEQYF.

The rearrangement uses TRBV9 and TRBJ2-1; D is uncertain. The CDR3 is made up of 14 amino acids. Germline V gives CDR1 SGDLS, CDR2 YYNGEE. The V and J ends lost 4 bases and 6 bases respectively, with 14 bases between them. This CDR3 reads CASSSSDLGNEQFF. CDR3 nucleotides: TGTGCCAGCAGCTCCTCGGACCTTGGCAATGAGCAGTTCTTC.

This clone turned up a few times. The CDR3 DNA reads TGCGCCAGCAGCTTGGCGGCGGGGTTGAACACTGAAGCTTTCTTT. Translating it yields CASSLAAGLNTEAFF. The V call is TRBV5-1, the J call TRBJ1-1; the D is unclear. V shed 0 bases and J shed 0 bases, with 9 bases lying between them. The CDR3 is 15 amino acids. The germline gives CDR1 SGHRS, CDR2 YFSETQ.

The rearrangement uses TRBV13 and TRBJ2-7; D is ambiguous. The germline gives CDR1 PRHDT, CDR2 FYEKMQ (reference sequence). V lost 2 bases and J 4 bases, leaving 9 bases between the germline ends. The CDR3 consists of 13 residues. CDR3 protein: CASSLTNPYEQYF. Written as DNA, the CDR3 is TGTGCCAGCAGCTTAACTAATCCGTACGAGCAGTACTTC.

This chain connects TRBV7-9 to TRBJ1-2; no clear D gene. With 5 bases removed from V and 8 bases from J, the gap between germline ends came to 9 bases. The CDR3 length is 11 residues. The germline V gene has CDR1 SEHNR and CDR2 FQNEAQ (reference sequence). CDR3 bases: TGTGCCAGCAGCCCTGGGTTGGGCTACACCTTC. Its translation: CASSPGLGYTF. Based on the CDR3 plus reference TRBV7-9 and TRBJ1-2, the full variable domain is DTGVSQNPRHKITKRGQNVTFRCDPISEHNRLYWYRQTLGQGPEFLTYFQNEAQLEKSRLLSDRFSAERPKGSFSTLEIQRTEQGDSAMYLCASSPGLGYTFGSGTRLTVV.

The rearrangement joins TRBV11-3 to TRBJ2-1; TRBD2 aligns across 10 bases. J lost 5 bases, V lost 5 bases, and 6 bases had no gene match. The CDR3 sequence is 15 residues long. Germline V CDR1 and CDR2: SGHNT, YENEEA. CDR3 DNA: TGTGCCAGCAGCCCTACTAGCGGGGATCACAATGAGCAGTTCTTC. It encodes CASSPTSGDHNEQFF. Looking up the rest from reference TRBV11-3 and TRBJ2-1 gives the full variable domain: EAGVVQSPRYKIIEKKQPVAFWCNPISGHNTLYWYLQNLGQGPELLIRYENEEAVDDSQLPKDRFSAERLKGVDSTLKIQPAELGDSAVYLCASSPTSGDHNEQFFGPGTRLTVL.